These 7 T cell receptor beta chains originate from one sample sequenced in a study of cytomegalovirus exposure and HLA in healthy donors. Use of 60 Vbeta and 13 Jbeta primers characterized the PCR. Measured with immunoSEQ multiplex PCR; TCRdb has only the in-frame clones, and not every one. The table shows fewer than 140,000 clones, with 82% occurring only once. The sequencing input was PBMCs. These receptors were taken from a man aged 45-60 years in good health and CMV-seronegative.

This clone was recorded a few times. The CDR3 nucleotides read TGTGCCAGCAGCTCGCCGGGAGCTGCTCACTACGAGCAGTACTTC. It specifies CASSSPGAAHYEQYF. V gene TRBV5-4 combines with J gene TRBJ2-7, with D perhaps TRBD2 (6 bases). Trimming removed 3 bases from V and 3 bases from J, with 16 bases in between. From germline, CDR1 is SGHNT and CDR2 YYREEE (reference sequence). The CDR3 contains 15 residues.

The chain uses TRBV7-9 and TRBJ1-1, with 8 bases lining up with TRBD1. Germline assignment: CDR1 SEHNR and CDR2 FQNEAQ (reference sequence). This CDR3 spans 13 amino acids. With 5 bases clipped from V and 7 bases from J, the junction kept 6 bases outside the gene matches. CDR3 nucleotides: TGTGCCAGCAGCACCCAGGGGGCGGATGAAGCTTTCTTT. Amino acids: CASSTQGADEAFF.

This clone came up a few times. The chain uses TRBV19 and TRBJ1-1; D is perhaps TRBD1 (5 bases). The CDR3 covers 16 residues. Trimming pared 5 bases from V and 0 bases from J, leaving 16 bases between. Germline lookup yields CDR1 LNHDA and CDR2 SQIVND (reference sequence). CDR3 DNA sequence: TGTGCCAGTAGTGTTCGGCCCGGGGACTTGAACACTGAAGCTTTCTTT. As protein: CASSVRPGDLNTEAFF.

This chain connects TRBV4-1 to TRBJ2-2; 8 nucleotides align to TRBD1. The CDR3 contains 16 residues. Trimming cost V 0 bases and J 6 bases; bases outside gene matches: 6. Germline V gene lookup returns CDR1 MGHRA and CDR2 YSYEKL. The CDR3 sequence: CASSQEQGELSGELFF. The CDR3 DNA reads TGCGCCAGCAGCCAAGAACAGGGGGAATTATCCGGGGAGCTGTTTTTT.

The chain joins TRBV5-1 to TRBJ2-6, with D possibly matching TRBD2 (6 bases). V lost 0 bases to trimming and J lost 4 bases, with 14 bases between them. The germline CDR1 and CDR2 sequences are SGHRS and YFSETQ. This CDR3 has 17 residues. CDR3 coding DNA: TGCGCCAGCAGCTTGGTAATTGGGGCGGGAGGGGCCAACGTCCTGACTTTC. This gives the protein CASSLVIGAGGANVLTF.

This clone showed up just once. The chain joins TRBV7-8 to TRBJ2-5; TRBD1 is a possible D gene (6 bases). Trimming removed 5 bases from V and 10 bases from J, with 17 bases in between. CDR1 is SGHVS, CDR2 FQNEAQ, per germline. This CDR3 spans 13 amino acids. The CDR3 DNA reads TGTGCCAGCAGCCCTAGGGGGAAAATGGACCAGTACTTC. It translates to CASSPRGKMDQYF.

This clone has only one observation. The chain has TRBV19 and TRBJ2-1; 10 positions agree with TRBD2. The CDR3 has 19 amino acids. The V gene end was trimmed by 1 base and the J gene end by 7 bases; junction bases not matched to a gene: 16. Germline V gene lookup returns CDR1 LNHDA and CDR2 SQIVND (reference sequence). CDR3 nucleotide sequence: TGTGCCAGTAGTATAGGTGGCAGCGGGGGGGCGGGCACGGGGAATGAGCAGTTCTTC. It specifies CASSIGGSGGAGTGNEQFF.